This TCR beta chain was identified during a study of T cells after yellow fever vaccination. As TCR cDNA was made by 5'RACE template switching, a universal primer site and UMIs were added. TCRdb re-called the 5' RACE reads with MiXCR, one entry per CDR3 protein. This sample has hundreds of thousands of distinct CDR3 sequences, with around 20% found just once. The starting material was PBMCs, obtained before the yellow fever booster vaccination. This clonotype originated in a man aged 18 to 29 who received the YFV17D yellow fever vaccine.

Here the CDR3 reads CASSARQGPYTQYF. The CDR3 bases are TGTGCCAGCAGTGCGCGACAGGGGCCCTATACGCAGTATTTT. The J gene is TRBJ2-3, the V gene TRBV27; 8 positions agree with TRBD1. The ends lost 5 bases at V and 7 bases at J; junction bases unmatched: 8. Germline V CDR1 and CDR2: MNHEY, SMNVEV (reference sequence). The CDR3 consists of 14 residues.